The present T cell receptor beta chain was sequenced within a study of T cell changes during pregnancy in multiple sclerosis. Produced via immunoSEQ multiplex PCR; TCRdb's table is partial and in-frame only. The sample lists about 79,000 clones; about 89% were seen once. The specimen comprised CD4+ T cells from peripheral blood mononuclear cells, sampled in the second trimester of pregnancy. This TCR derives from a female donor with multiple sclerosis, enrolled in a pregnancy study.

The CDR3 DNA follows: TGTGCCAGCAGCCACTTATCGGGAAACACCATATATTTT. Encoded protein: CASSHLSGNTIYF. The rearrangement joins TRBV14 to TRBJ1-3; D gene uncertain. V lost 3 bases to trimming and J lost 4 bases, with 7 bases between them. Germline values: CDR1 SGHDN, CDR2 FVKESK. The CDR3 covers 13 residues.